Below, 15 T cell receptor beta chains from the same sample are listed, as sequenced in a study of molecular identifiers for immune sequencing clone quantification. In TCRdb, the PCR reads were re-called with MiXCR into one record per CDR3 protein. The table shows 400,000 to 600,000 distinct CDR3 sequences, with roughly a fifth occurring only once. The specimen sequenced was naive CD8+ T cells from blood, with Jurkat cell RNA spiked in. As to subset: FACS-sorted CD8+CD4-CCR7+CD45RA+ naive T cells. The receptors were sampled from a human donor in good health. Some libraries in this study had Jurkat cell RNA spiked in.

This clonotype has a handful of counts. The chain links TRBV7-9 to TRBJ1-1; no firm D call. The V end lost 5 bases, the J end lost 6 bases, and 10 bases lay between the germline ends. This CDR3 spans 12 amino acids. Germline V lookup: CDR1 SEHNR, CDR2 FQNEAQ (reference sequence). The CDR3 DNA reads TGTGCCAGCAGCACGTCACGCCCTGAAGCTTTCTTT. Protein sequence: CASSTSRPEAFF.

On this clonotype: A read error may explain this, as a much larger clone is one base away. The V gene is TRBV5-6, the J gene TRBJ2-7; 7 bases map to TRBD1. Per the germline V gene, CDR1 is SGHDT and CDR2 is YYEEEE. Trimming took 4 bases from V and 12 from J; bases not matched to a gene: 10. The CDR3 is 12 amino acids. The CDR3 loop reads CASSLGGVGPYF. The CDR3 region has the DNA TGTGCCAGCAGCCTAGGGGGCGTCGGACCGTACTTC.

The V and J genes are TRBV24-1 and TRBJ1-2; D is unclear. Deletions cut 3 bases from V and 2 bases from J, with 6 bases between. CDR3 size: 13 residues. Germline V gives CDR1 KGHDR, CDR2 SFDVKD. CDR3: CATSDTANYGYTF. CDR3 DNA: TGTGCCACCAGTGATACAGCAAACTATGGCTACACCTTC.

This clonotype came up many times. The chain links TRBV12-5 to TRBJ2-2, with D unresolved. The germline gives CDR1 LGHNT, CDR2 FRNRAP. V was clipped by 0 bases and J by 6 bases, with 5 bases between them. This CDR3 comprises 13 residues. The CDR3 spells CASGLVSAGELFF. The CDR3 DNA follows: TGTGCTAGTGGTTTGGTATCTGCCGGGGAGCTGTTTTTT.

This clonotype occurred a few times. The V call is TRBV5-6, the J call TRBJ2-2; 7 bases match TRBD1. V lost 7 bases and J lost 5; bases outside the gene matches: 8. CDR3 length: 14 amino acids. Germline CDR1 and CDR2: SGHDT and YYEEEE. DNA for the CDR3: TGTGCCAGCGAGGGTAGGGGGCATACCGGGGAGCTGTTTTTT. Its protein product is CASEGRGHTGELFF.

At least ten counts were recorded for this clonotype. The gene calls are TRBV7-2 and TRBJ2-1; perhaps D is TRBD1 or TRBD2 (6 bases each). Germline loops: CDR1 SGHTA, CDR2 FQGNSA. This CDR3 spans 16 amino acids. V shed 1 base and J shed 2 bases, with 12 bases lying between them. The DNA of the CDR3 is TGTGCCAGCAGCTTAGTAGGGGGGACCACCTACAATGAGCAGTTCTTC. Encoded protein: CASSLVGGTTYNEQFF.

V usage is TRBV4-1 and J usage is TRBJ1-2; maybe TRBD1 (5 bases). V lost 1 base and J lost 6, with 15 bases in between. The germline CDR1 and CDR2 sequences are MGHRA and YSYEKL. CDR3 size: 15 residues. The CDR3 region has the DNA TGCGCCAGCAGCCAAGTGTTCCAGGGTTTGGATGGCTACACCTTC. It translates to CASSQVFQGLDGYTF.

The rearrangement uses TRBV19 and TRBJ2-7; either TRBD1 or TRBD2 may supply D (5 bases each). Trimming took off 4 bases at V and 2 bases at J, with 12 bases between the two ends. Germline CDR1 is LNHDA and CDR2 is SQIVND (reference sequence). CDR3 length: 14 amino acids. The CDR3 here is CASSTSGTAYEQYF. Written as DNA, the CDR3 is TGTGCCAGTAGTACTTCCGGGACCGCCTACGAGCAGTACTTC.

This clonotype was detected many times. The CDR3 region is CASSQDRRSGNTIYF. The CDR3 DNA sequence: TGCGCCAGCAGCCAAGATCGCCGCTCTGGAAACACCATATATTTT. V and J are TRBV4-3 and TRBJ1-3; D not resolved. This CDR3 region has 15 residues. Germline V CDR1 and CDR2: LGHNA, YSLEER. V dropped 0 bases and J dropped 0 bases, with 6 bases sitting between them.

Notes on this clonotype: A much larger clone differs from this one at a single base, so this may be a read error. The gene calls are TRBV7-9 and TRBJ2-1, with D possibly being TRBD2 (6 bases). CDR3 length: 16 residues. Germline V lookup: CDR1 SEHNR, CDR2 FQNEAQ (reference sequence). Deletions cut 3 bases from V and 6 bases from J, with 18 bases between. The DNA for the CDR3 is TGTGCCAGCAGCTTTGGGCATGGCGGGACGATCAATGAGCAGTTCTTC. Translating gives CASSFGHGGTINEQFF.

This clonotype was seen only a few times. This may be a read error, as it is one base from a much larger clone. V gene TRBV7-2 combines with J gene TRBJ2-7, with a tentative D call TRBD1 (5 bases). CDR1 is SGHTA, CDR2 FQGNSA, per germline. This CDR3 has 14 residues. CDR3 sequence reads: CASSLGGRGGEQCF. DNA for the CDR3: TGTGCCAGCAGCTTAGGGGGTAGGGGTGGCGAGCAGTGCTTC.

This clonotype was observed a few times. V is TRBV27 and J is TRBJ2-7; D remains ambiguous. Looked up from germline, CDR1 is MNHEY and CDR2 is SMNVEV (reference sequence). CDR3 size: 12 residues. V gave up 5 bases and J gave up 7 bases, with 12 bases separating them. As DNA, the CDR3 is TGTGCCAGCAGTACCTCGACCGAGGAGCAGTACTTC. The encoded protein is CASSTSTEEQYF.

This clonotype was detected only a few times. This chain connects TRBV30 to TRBJ2-1; TRBD2 agrees at 11 bases. The junction had 5 bases not matched to a gene; V was cut back by 8 bases and J by 5 bases. The germline gives CDR1 GTSNPN, CDR2 SVGIG (reference sequence). This CDR3 spans 13 amino acids. CDR3 amino acids: CARTSGRDNEQFF. The CDR3, as DNA: TGTGCCCGTACTAGCGGGAGAGACAATGAGCAGTTCTTC.

This clonotype has only a few counts. The J gene is TRBJ2-5, the V gene TRBV11-2, with 9 nucleotides matching TRBD1. This CDR3 comprises 17 residues. Trimming cost V 4 bases and J 1 base; bases outside gene matches: 10. CDR1 is SGHAT and CDR2 is FQNNGV in the germline V gene. The CDR3 DNA follows: TGTGCCAGCAGCTCCCATCTTAGGACAGGGGTCCAAGAGACCCAGTACTTC. The encoded protein is CASSSHLRTGVQETQYF.

The chain employs TRBV11-2 and TRBJ2-1; TRBD2 is a possible D gene (6 bases). This CDR3 has 13 residues. CDR1 is SGHAT, CDR2 FQNNGV, per germline. This chain's CDR3 is CGVRGTSYNEQFF. CDR3 coding DNA: TGTGGGGTTCGGGGGACCTCCTACAATGAGCAGTTCTTC.